The clone carrying this T cell receptor (beta chain) was observed a handful of times. What it recognizes is unknown. This specimen belongs to a study of identical twins. Study outcomes and limitations: Fewer insertions characterized abundant cord blood beta clonotypes, whereas memory repertoires showed none.

After template switching added a universal primer site, the resulting cDNA carried unique molecular identifiers. TCRdb reanalysed the 5' RACE reads using MiXCR and keeps one entry per CDR3 protein. The table shows over 500,000 distinct CDR3 sequences, with 22% occurring only once. V was shortened by 6 bases and J by 3 bases, with 9 bases between the two germline ends. CDR3 length: 13 amino acids. These data also featured in a second study, about T cells expressing NK-cell markers. According to that study: Seven sequenced donors out of eight were HCMV-seropositive, one seronegative.

The sequencing sample was made of CD4+ T cells sorted from blood. The V gene is TRBV12-3 or TRBV12-4, the J gene TRBJ2-1; D unresolved. This TCR was recovered from a woman younger than 30 in good health. The CDR3 region is CASREPHYNEQFF. In nucleotides, the CDR3 is TGTGCCAGCAGGGAGCCGCACTACAATGAGCAGTTCTTC.